This T cell receptor (beta chain) is drawn from a study of T cell repertoires in cytomegalovirus infection (dated by TCRdb to about 2019). For context, the study as a whole: The HLA type of each donor mattered for the analysis, because public TCR beta signatures pointed to carriage of CMV infection along with the matching HLA type.

The V end gives up 3 bases and the J end 7 bases, leaving 7 bases in the junction not matched to a gene. The cysteine opens and the phenylalanine closes a CDR3 of 15 amino acids. Solely the CDR3 DNA is kept, with 45 bases framed from the first base. CDR1 and CDR2 were assigned from the germline V gene as KGHSH and LQKENI. The paper's findings and limits, for the study overall: Cumulative frequency of public TCR beta family members discriminated carriers of CMV infection plus the relevant HLA type in this cohort and an independent approximately 340-donor cohort. The ex vivo response was dominated by HLA-C-restricted CMV-specific TCR beta clonotypes, which also provided the single most frequent clonotype in two of eight donors.

The reads were generated on an Illumina HiSeq 1500. Using fastp trimming at Q25 and MiXCR clonotype assembly, TCRdb reanalyzed the public sequencing data and kept in-frame beta chains. Each CDR3 protein gets just one entry, which takes the most common genes and DNA from the rows behind it. The sample table shows approximately 240,000 distinct CDR3 sequences, and approximately 13% are seen once. The biggest ten clones account for around 1.6% of the sample. This clonotype was detected once. The specificity of this receptor is unknown. The input lacks base qualities; no much larger clone sits a single base away. On its own, one read is weak support.

The source material was PBMCs. This clonotype was obtained from a human donor in good health (CMV status not recorded). Some clones in this sample may be carry-over from other donors' samples. Recombination connected TRBV18 to TRBJ2-1, and 9 bases in between align with TRBD2. CDR3 reads: CASSPTRTSENEQFF. The DNA reads as follows: TGTGCCAGCTCACCCACCAGGACTAGCGAGAATGAGCAGTTCTTC.